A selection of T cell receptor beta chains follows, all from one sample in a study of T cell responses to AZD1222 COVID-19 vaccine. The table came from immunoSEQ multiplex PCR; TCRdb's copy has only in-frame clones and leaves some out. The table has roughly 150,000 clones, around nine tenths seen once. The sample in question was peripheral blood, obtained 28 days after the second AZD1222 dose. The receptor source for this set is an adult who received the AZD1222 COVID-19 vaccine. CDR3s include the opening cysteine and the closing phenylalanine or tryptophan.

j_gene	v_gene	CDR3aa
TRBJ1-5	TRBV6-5	CASSYPQDGNQPQHF
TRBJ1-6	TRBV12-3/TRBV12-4	CASSRQGSSPLHF
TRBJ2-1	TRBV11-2	CASSLGLATPYNEQFF
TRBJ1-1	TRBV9	CASSSGWAWGRGTEAFF
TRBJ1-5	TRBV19	CASSIADLLAQPQHF
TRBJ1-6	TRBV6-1	CASSEYGESYNSPLHF
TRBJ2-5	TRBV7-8	CASSPGGRTETQYF
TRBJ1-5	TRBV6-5	CASSYRQGARGQPQHF
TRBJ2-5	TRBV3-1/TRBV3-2	CASSMSGTAAAQTQYF
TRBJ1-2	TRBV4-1	CASSQSQVFFYGYTF
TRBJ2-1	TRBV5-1	CASSFTSGTSGVEQFF
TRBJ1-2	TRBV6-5	CASSYPGVGYTF
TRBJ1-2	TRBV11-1	CASSLRGARANYGYTF
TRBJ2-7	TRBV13	CASSFQGINYEQYF
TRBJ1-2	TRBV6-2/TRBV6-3	CASSNRRRGDYGYTF
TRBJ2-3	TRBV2	CASRDRPRSTDTQYF
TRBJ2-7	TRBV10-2	CASRDSGHSYEQYF
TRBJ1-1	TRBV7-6	CASSLAGTALEAFF